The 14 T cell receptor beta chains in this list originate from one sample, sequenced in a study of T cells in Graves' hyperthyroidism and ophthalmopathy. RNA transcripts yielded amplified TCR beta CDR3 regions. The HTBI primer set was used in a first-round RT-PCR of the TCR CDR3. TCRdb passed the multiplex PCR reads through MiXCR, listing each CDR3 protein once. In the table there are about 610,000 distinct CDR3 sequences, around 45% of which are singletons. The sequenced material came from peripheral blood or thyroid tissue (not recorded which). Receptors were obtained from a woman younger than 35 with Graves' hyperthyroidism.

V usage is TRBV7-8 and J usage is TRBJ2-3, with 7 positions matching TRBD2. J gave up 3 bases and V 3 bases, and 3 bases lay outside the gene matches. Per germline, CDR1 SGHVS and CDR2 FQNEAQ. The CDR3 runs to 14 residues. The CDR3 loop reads CASSLRERTDTQYF. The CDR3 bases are TGTGCCAGCAGCTTGCGGGAGAGGACAGATACGCAGTATTTT.

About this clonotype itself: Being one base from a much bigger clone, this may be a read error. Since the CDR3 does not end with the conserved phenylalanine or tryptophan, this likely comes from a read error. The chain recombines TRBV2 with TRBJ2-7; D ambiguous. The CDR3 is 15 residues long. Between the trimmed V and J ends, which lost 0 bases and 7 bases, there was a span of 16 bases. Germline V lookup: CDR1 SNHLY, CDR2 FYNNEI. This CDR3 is CASSEASNSLLEQYS. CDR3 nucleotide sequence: TGTGCCAGCAGTGAAGCTTCGAACTCCCTTCTTGAGCAGTACTCC.

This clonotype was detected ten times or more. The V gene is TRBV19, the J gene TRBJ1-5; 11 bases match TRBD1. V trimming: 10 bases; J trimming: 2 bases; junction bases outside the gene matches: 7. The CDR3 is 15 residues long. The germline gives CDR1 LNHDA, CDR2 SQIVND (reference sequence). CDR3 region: CATTMGQGGNQPQHF. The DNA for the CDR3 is TGTGCCACCACAATGGGACAGGGGGGCAATCAGCCCCAGCATTTT.

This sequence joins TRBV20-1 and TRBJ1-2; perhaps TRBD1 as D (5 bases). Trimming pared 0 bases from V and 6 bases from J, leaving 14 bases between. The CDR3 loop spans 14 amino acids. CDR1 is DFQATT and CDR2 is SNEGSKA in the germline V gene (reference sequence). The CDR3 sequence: CSAREGLAGHGYTF. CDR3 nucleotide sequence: TGCAGTGCTAGAGAAGGGCTAGCGGGACATGGCTACACCTTC.

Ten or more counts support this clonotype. The DNA for the CDR3 is TGTGCCAGCAGCGTAATGGCGGGTCCGACCTACGAGCAGTACTTC. Protein: CASSVMAGPTYEQYF. The rearrangement links TRBV9 to TRBJ2-7; D perhaps matches TRBD2 (5 bases). CDR1 SGDLS and CDR2 YYNGEE come from the germline V gene. The germline V and J ends were trimmed by 1 base and 2 bases, with 13 bases remaining between them. The CDR3 contains 15 residues. Complete variable domain (other parts from reference TRBV9 and TRBJ2-7): DSGVTQTPKHLITATGQRVTLRCSPRSGDLSVYWYQQSLDQGLQFLIQYYNGEERAKGNILERFSAQQFPDLHSELNLSSLELGDSALYFCASSVMAGPTYEQYFGPGTRLTVT.

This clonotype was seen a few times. Here the CDR3 reads CASSPSQQGLGQLSSTF. The CDR3 region has the DNA TGTGCCAGCTCACCATCTCAACAAGGGCTGGGACAGCTCTCTAGCACCTTC. The chain couples TRBV18 to TRBJ1-2; 7 bases are shared with TRBD1. CDR3 length equals 17 residues. Germline V gene data show CDR1 as KGHSH and CDR2 as LQKENI. J lost 13 bases, V lost 2 bases, and 22 bases had no gene match. The whole variable domain, filled in from reference TRBV18 and TRBJ1-2, reads NAGVMQNPRHLVRRRGQEARLRCSPMKGHSHVYWYRQLPEEGLKFMVYLQKENIIDESGMPKERFSAEFPKEGPSILRIQQVVRGDSAAYFCASSPSQQGLGQLSSTFGSGTRLTVV.

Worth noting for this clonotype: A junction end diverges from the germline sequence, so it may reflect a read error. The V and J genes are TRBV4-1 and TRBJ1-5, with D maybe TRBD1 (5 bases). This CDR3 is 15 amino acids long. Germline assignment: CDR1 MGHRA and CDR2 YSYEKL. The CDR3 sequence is CANSRTGRSNQPQHF. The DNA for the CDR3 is TGCGCCAACAGCCGCACGGGACGGAGCAATCAGCCCCAGCATTTT.

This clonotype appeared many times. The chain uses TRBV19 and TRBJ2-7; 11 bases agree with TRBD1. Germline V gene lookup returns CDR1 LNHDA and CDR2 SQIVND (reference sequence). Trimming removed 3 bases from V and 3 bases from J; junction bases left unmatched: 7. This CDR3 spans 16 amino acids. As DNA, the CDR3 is TGTGCCAGTAGTATCCGGGACAGGGGGAAGGGCTACGAGCAGTACTTC. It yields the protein CASSIRDRGKGYEQYF.

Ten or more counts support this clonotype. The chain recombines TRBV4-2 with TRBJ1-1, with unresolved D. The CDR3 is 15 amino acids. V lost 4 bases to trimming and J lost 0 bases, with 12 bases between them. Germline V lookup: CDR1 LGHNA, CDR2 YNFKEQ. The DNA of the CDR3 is TGTGCCAGCAGCCGGGAACGCGCAGTGAACACTGAAGCTTTCTTT. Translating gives CASSRERAVNTEAFF.

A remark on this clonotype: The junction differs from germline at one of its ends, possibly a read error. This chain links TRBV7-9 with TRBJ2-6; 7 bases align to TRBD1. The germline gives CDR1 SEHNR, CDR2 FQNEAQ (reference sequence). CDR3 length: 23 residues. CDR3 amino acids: CASSQDVGRYTGTAISGANVLTF. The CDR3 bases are TGCGCCAGCAGCCAAGACGTCGGACGGTACACCGGGACAGCGATCTCTGGGGCCAACGTCCTGACTTTC.

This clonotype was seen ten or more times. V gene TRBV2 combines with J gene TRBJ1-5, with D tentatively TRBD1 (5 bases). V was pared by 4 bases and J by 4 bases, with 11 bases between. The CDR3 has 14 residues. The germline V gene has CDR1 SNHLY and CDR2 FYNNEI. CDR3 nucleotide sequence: TGTGCCAGCAGTGGGACGTCAGGGAATCAGCCCCAGCATTTT. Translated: CASSGTSGNQPQHF. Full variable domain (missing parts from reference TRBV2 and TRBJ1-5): EPEVTQTPSHQVTQMGQEVILRCVPISNHLYFYWYRQILGQKVEFLVSFYNNEISEKSEIFDDQFSVERPDGSNFTLKIRSTKLEDSAMYFCASSGTSGNQPQHFGDGTRLSIL.

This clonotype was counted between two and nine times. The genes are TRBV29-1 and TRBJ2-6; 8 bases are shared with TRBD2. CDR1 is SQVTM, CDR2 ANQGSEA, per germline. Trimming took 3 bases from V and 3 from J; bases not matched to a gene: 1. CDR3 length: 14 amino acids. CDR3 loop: CSVEGTSGANVLTF. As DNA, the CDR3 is TGCAGCGTTGAGGGGACTAGTGGGGCCAACGTCCTGACTTTC.

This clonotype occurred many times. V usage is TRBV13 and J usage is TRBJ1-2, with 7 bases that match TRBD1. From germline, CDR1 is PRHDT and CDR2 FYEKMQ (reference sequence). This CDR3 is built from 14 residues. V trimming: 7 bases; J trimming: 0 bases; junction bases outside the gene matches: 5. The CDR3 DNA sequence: TGTGCCAGCAACAACAGGGGAGCTAACTATGGCTACACCTTC. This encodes CASNNRGANYGYTF.

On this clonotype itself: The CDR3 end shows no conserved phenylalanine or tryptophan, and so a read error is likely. CDR3 amino acids: CASSLLQGAGTGELFS. CDR3 DNA sequence: TGTGCCAGCAGCTTGCTTCAGGGGGCCGGCACCGGGGAGCTGTTTTCT. This chain links TRBV7-9 with TRBJ2-2, with 8 bases that match TRBD1. The germline gives CDR1 SEHNR, CDR2 FQNEAQ (reference sequence). CDR3 length equals 16 residues. The junction had 7 bases not matched to a gene; V was cut back by 3 bases and J by 4 bases.